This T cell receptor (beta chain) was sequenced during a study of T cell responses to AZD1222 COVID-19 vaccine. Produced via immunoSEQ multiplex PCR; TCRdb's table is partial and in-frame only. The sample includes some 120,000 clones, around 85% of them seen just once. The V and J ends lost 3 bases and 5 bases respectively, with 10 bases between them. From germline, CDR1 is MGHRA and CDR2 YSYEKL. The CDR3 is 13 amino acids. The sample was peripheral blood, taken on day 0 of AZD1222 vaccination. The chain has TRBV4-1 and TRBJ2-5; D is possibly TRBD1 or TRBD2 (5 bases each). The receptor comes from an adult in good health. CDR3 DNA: TGCGCCAGCAGCCAGGGACGGACGGAGACCCAGTACTTC. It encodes CASSQGRTETQYF.